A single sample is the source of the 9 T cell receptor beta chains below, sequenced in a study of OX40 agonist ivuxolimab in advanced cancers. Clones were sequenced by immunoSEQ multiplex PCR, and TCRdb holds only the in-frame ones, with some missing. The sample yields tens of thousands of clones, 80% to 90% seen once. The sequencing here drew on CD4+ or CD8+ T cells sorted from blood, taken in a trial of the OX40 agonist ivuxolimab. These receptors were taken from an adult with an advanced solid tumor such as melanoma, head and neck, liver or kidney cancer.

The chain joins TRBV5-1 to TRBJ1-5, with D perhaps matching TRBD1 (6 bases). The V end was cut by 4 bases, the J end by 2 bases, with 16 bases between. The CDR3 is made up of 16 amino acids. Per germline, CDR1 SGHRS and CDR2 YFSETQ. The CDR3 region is CASSPTGLNGNQPQHF. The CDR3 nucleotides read TGCGCCAGCAGCCCGACAGGCCTTAATGGCAATCAGCCCCAGCATTTT.

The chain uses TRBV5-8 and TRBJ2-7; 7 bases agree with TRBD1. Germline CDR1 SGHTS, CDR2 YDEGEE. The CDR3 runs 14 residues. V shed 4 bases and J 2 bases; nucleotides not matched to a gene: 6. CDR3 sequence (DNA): TGTGCCAGCAGCGACAGGACAGGCCCCTACGAGCAGTACTTC. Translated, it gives CASSDRTGPYEQYF.

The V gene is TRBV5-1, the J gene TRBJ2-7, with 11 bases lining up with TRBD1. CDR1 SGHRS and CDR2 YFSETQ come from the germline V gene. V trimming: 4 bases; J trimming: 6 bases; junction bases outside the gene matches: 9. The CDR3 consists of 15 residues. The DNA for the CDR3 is TGCGCCAGCAGCCCGACCGGGACAGGGGGGAGCGAGCAGTACTTC. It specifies CASSPTGTGGSEQYF.

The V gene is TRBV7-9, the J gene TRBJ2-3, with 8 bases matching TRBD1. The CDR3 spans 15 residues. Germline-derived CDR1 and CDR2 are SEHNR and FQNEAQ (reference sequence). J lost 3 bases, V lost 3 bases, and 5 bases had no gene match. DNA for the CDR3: TGTGCCAGCAGCTTCCGGGACAGGCTAACAGATACGCAGTATTTT. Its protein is CASSFRDRLTDTQYF.

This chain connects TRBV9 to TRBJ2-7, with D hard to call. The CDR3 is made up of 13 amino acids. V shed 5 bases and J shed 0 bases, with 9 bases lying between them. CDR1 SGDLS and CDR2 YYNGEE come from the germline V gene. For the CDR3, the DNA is TGTGCCAGCAGTCCTAGGTCCTCCTACGAGCAGTACTTC. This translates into CASSPRSSYEQYF.

The DNA for the CDR3 is TGTGCCAGCAAGAGCATGGGAGGCTACACCTTC. The encoded protein is CASKSMGGYTF. This sequence joins TRBV9 and TRBJ1-2; D unclear. From germline, CDR1 is SGDLS and CDR2 YYNGEE. The CDR3 runs to 11 residues. V was shortened by 6 bases and J by 8 bases, with 11 bases between the two germline ends.

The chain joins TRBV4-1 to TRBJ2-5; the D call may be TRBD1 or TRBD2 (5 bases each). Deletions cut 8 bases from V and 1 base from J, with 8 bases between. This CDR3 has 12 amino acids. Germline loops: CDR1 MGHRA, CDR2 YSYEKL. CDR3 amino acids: CASGGSQETQYF. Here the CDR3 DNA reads TGCGCCAGCGGGGGATCCCAAGAGACCCAGTACTTC.

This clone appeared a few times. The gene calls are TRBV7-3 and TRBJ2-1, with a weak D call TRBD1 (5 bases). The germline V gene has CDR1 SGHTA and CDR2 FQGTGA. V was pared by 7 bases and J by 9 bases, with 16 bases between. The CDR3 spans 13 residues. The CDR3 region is CASTPTGDSEQFF. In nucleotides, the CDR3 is TGTGCCAGCACCCCCACGGGTGACAGTGAGCAGTTCTTC.

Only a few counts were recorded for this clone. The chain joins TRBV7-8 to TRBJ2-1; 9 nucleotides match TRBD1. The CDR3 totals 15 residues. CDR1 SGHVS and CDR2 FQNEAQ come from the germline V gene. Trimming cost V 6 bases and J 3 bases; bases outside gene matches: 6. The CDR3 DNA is TGTGCCAGCAGTTTTACGGGACAGGGCTACAATGAGCAGTTCTTC. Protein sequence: CASSFTGQGYNEQFF.